This T cell receptor (beta chain) was sequenced for a study of blood T cell repertoires in COVID-19. Turning to the study itself: T cells, B-cell-depleted T cells, or PBMCs supplied cDNA or gDNA.

With respect to this clone: This is likely a read error, given that the CDR3 carries no conserved phenylalanine or tryptophan at its end. The limits of the CDR3 on the DNA are not certain, so only TCRdb's listed CDR3 is given.

Resolution of symptoms, clearance, or two negative PCRs was present in recovered Cohort 3 donors. From germline, CDR1 is MDHEN and CDR2 SYDVKM. A total of 13 residues make up the CDR3, ends included. Original analysis: Amplified reference gene primers provided the basis for estimating nucleated cell counts. The assay was immunoSEQ multiplex PCR, and TCRdb's table has in-frame clones only and misses some. V, J and clone size are those of that table, while D and trimming were read from the DNA. The data hold around 290,000 clones, with roughly 86% observed a single time. The chain uses TRBV28 and TRBJ2-7; the D segment call TRBD2 is taken from the table without a DNA check. The sequencing sample was made of PBMCs or T cells enriched from blood (not recorded which). The sequence was collected from a woman aged 25 to 39 who had recovered from COVID-19. The CDR3 region is CASSLAPTGPYQL.